This TCR beta chain was identified during a study of beta chain features in type 1 diabetes. V was pared by 0 bases and J by 2 bases, with 7 bases between. CDR1 is SGHRS, CDR2 YFSETQ, per germline. The CDR3 has 14 amino acids. Notes on the study in general: A moderate, significant TCRB CDR3 shortening appeared in type 1 diabetes across four CD4+ subsets.

As concerns this clone: What it binds is not known.

The investigators reverse transcribed all of the isolated RNA, so they sequenced expressed TCRB transcripts. The data were produced by immunoSEQ multiplex PCR, yet TCRdb's version contains in-frame clones alone and is incomplete. The sample has approximately 50,000 clones, under 75% seen once. The V gene is TRBV5-1, the J gene TRBJ2-3; D gene ambiguous. This TCR was sampled from a woman between 25 and 40 years old with type 1 diabetes. The specimen was stem cell memory CD4+ T cells from blood. CDR3 region: CASSLVQITDTQYF. CDR3 coding DNA: TGCGCCAGCAGCTTGGTTCAAATCACAGATACGCAGTATTTT.